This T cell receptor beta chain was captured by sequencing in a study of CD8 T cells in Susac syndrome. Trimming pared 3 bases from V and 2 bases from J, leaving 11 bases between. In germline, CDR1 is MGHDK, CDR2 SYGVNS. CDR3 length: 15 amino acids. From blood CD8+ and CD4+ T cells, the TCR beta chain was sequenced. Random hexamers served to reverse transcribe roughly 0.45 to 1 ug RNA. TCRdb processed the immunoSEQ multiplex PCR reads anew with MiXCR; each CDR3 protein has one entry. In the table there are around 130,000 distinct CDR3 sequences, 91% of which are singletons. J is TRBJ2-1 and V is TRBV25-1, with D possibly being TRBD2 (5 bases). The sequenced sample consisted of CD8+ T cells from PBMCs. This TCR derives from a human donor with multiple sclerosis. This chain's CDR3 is CASSDSRETYNEQFF. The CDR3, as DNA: TGTGCCAGCAGTGATTCTAGGGAGACCTACAATGAGCAGTTCTTC.